This entry lists 14 T cell receptor beta chains sequenced from one sample in a study of CD8 T cells in Susac syndrome. When the RNA was reverse transcribed, random hexamers were used with an input of roughly 0.45 to 1 ug. TCRdb reprocessed the immunoSEQ multiplex PCR reads via MiXCR and lists one record per CDR3 protein. The table lists some 75,000 distinct CDR3 sequences, approximately 93% of them singletons. Sequenced sample: CD8+ T cells from PBMCs. Source of these receptors: a human donor with Susac syndrome.

The chain links TRBV6-5 to TRBJ1-6; D is uncertain. This CDR3 is built from 12 residues. Trimming removed 2 bases at V and 8 bases at J, with 4 bases between. CDR1 MNHEY and CDR2 SVGAGI come from the germline V gene. The CDR3 sequence is CASSYGDSPLHF. In DNA form, the CDR3 reads TGTGCCAGCAGTTACGGGGATTCACCCCTCCACTTT.

The chain has TRBV29-1 and TRBJ1-4; possibly TRBD1 for D (5 bases). Germline V gene sequence: CDR1 SQVTM, CDR2 ANQGSEA. The CDR3 has 15 residues. V lost 6 bases and J lost 8, with 22 bases in between. The CDR3, as DNA: TGCAGCGTCGCCGCCGCAGGACCCCGGGGGGAAAAACTGTTTTTT. This encodes CSVAAAGPRGEKLFF.

The genes are TRBV30 and TRBJ1-1; D not resolved. With 2 bases removed from V and 0 bases from J, the gap between germline ends came to 1 base. Germline V gene data show CDR1 as GTSNPN and CDR2 as SVGIG (reference sequence). The CDR3 covers 11 residues. CDR3: CAWSLNTEAFF. CDR3 sequence (DNA): TGTGCCTGGAGTCTGAACACTGAAGCTTTCTTT.

The V and J genes are TRBV12-3 or TRBV12-4 and TRBJ1-6, with D uncertain. V was trimmed by 2 bases and J by 4 bases, leaving 6 bases between them. The CDR3 is 14 amino acids. The CDR3: CASSLQSYNSPLHF. CDR3 nucleotides: TGTGCCAGCAGTTTACAGAGTTATAATTCACCCCTCCACTTT.

The CDR3, as DNA: TGTGCCAGCAGCGTCCCGATGTCACCTGAAGCTTTCTTT. Its translation is CASSVPMSPEAFF. The chain has TRBV4-2 and TRBJ1-1; D gene ambiguous. Germline assignment: CDR1 LGHNA and CDR2 YNFKEQ. This CDR3 region has 13 residues. V shed 5 bases and J shed 6 bases, with 13 bases lying between them.

The V gene is TRBV7-2, the J gene TRBJ1-4; D possibly corresponds to TRBD1 (6 bases). V shed 5 bases and J shed 8 bases, with 18 bases lying between them. The V gene's germline CDR1 is SGHTA and CDR2 FQGNSA. The CDR3 runs 15 residues. CDR3 sequence reads: CASSLGTGNGEKLFF. The CDR3 region has the DNA TGTGCCAGCAGCCTCGGAACAGGGAATGGGGAAAAACTGTTTTTT.

The rearrangement joins TRBV3-1 to TRBJ2-5; 15 bases are a match to TRBD2. The germline V gene encodes CDR1 LGHDT and CDR2 YNNKEL (reference sequence). The trim removed 4 bases at V and 4 bases at J, leaving 1 base unmatched. CDR3 length: 15 amino acids. The CDR3 coding sequence is TGTGCCAGCAGCCCGGGACTAGCGGGGGGAGAGACCCAGTACTTC. This sequence encodes CASSPGLAGGETQYF.

The chain employs TRBV27 and TRBJ2-5, with D uncertain. The germline gives CDR1 MNHEY, CDR2 SMNVEV (reference sequence). Between the trimmed V and J ends, which lost 3 bases and 2 bases, there was a span of 7 bases. The CDR3 has 13 amino acids. This CDR3 is CASSFGFQETQYF. CDR3 DNA: TGTGCCAGCAGTTTTGGATTTCAAGAGACCCAGTACTTC.

The J gene is TRBJ1-3, the V gene TRBV2; the match to TRBD1 covers 8 bases. This CDR3 spans 15 amino acids. The V gene's germline CDR1 is SNHLY and CDR2 FYNNEI. Losses at the gene ends were 5 bases for V and 0 bases for J; bases not matched to a gene: 3. The CDR3 region has the DNA TGTGCCAGCAGTTACAGGGGGACCTCTGGAAACACCATATATTTT. This codes for CASSYRGTSGNTIYF.

This chain uses TRBV5-1 with TRBJ1-1; the D is unclear. The CDR3 covers 16 residues. Germline-derived CDR1 and CDR2 are SGHRS and YFSETQ. The germline V and J ends were trimmed by 0 bases and 4 bases, with 16 bases remaining between them. The CDR3 sequence: CASSLVGSFSPTEAFF. CDR3 nucleotides: TGCGCCAGCAGCTTGGTGGGCAGCTTTTCCCCCACTGAAGCTTTCTTT. The whole variable domain, filled in from reference TRBV5-1 and TRBJ1-1, reads KAGVTQTPRYLIKTRGQQVTLSCSPISGHRSVSWYQQTPGQGLQFLFEYFSETQRNKGNFPGRFSGRQFSNSRSEMNVSTLELGDSALYLCASSLVGSFSPTEAFFGQGTRLTVV.

This rearrangement joins TRBV6-5 to TRBJ1-1; weak D call: TRBD1 (5 bases). The CDR3 runs 15 residues. CDR1 and CDR2 (germline): MNHEY, SVGAGI. V dropped 2 bases and J dropped 3 bases, with 13 bases sitting between them. The CDR3 protein is CASSYIGAWDTEAFF. For the CDR3, the DNA is TGTGCCAGCAGTTACATCGGGGCTTGGGACACTGAAGCTTTCTTT.

J is TRBJ2-1 and V is TRBV7-9; D possibly corresponds to TRBD2 (5 bases). The CDR3 is 12 residues long. Trimming shortened V by 8 bases and J by 8 bases, and 13 bases separated the two germline ends. From germline, CDR1 is SEHNR and CDR2 FQNEAQ (reference sequence). The CDR3 region has the DNA TGTGCCAGCGGACTTAAGCGCTATGAGCAGTTCTTC. It encodes CASGLKRYEQFF. The entire variable domain, with the rest obtained from reference TRBV7-9 and TRBJ2-1, is as follows: DTGVSQNPRHKITKRGQNVTFRCDPISEHNRLYWYRQTLGQGPEFLTYFQNEAQLEKSRLLSDRFSAERPKGSFSTLEIQRTEQGDSAMYLCASGLKRYEQFFGPGTRLTVL.

The genes are TRBV7-9 and TRBJ2-5, with 7 nucleotides matching TRBD1. The CDR3 is 15 amino acids. The V gene's germline CDR1 is SEHNR and CDR2 FQNEAQ (reference sequence). Unmatched junction bases numbered 5, after V lost 3 bases and J lost 1 base. The CDR3 is CASSFLTGVQETQYF. CDR3 sequence (DNA): TGTGCCAGCAGCTTCCTTACAGGGGTCCAAGAGACCCAGTACTTC.

The chain links TRBV4-1 to TRBJ1-2; D uncertain. The germline V gene encodes CDR1 MGHRA and CDR2 YSYEKL. The CDR3 is 16 residues long. Trimming removed 4 bases at V and 7 bases at J, with 22 bases between. CDR3 residues: CASSPLGALGQPGYTF. CDR3 DNA: TGCGCCAGCAGCCCGCTAGGAGCCCTCGGCCAGCCTGGCTACACCTTC.